Each of the 13 T cell receptor beta chains below was sequenced from the same sample in a study of blood T cell repertoires in COVID-19. The data were produced by immunoSEQ multiplex PCR, yet TCRdb's version contains in-frame clones alone and is incomplete. The data contain roughly 200,000 clones, roughly four fifths of them singletons. Material for sequencing was peripheral blood. Receptors were obtained from a man aged 45 to 65 with active or convalescent COVID-19.

This clone was seen a handful of times. The chain joins TRBV6-5 to TRBJ2-5; weak D call: TRBD1 (5 bases). V was clipped by 7 bases and J by 2 bases, with 11 bases between them. The CDR3 contains 13 residues. Germline lookup yields CDR1 MNHEY and CDR2 SVGAGI. The CDR3 protein is CASKQDNQETQYF. The CDR3 nucleotides read TGTGCCAGCAAGCAGGACAATCAAGAGACCCAGTACTTC.

The rearrangement uses TRBV6-5 and TRBJ1-1, with D possibly being TRBD1 (6 bases). Trimming stripped 7 bases from V and 0 bases from J, with 15 bases between. CDR1 and CDR2 from the germline V gene are MNHEY and SVGAGI. The CDR3 is 15 residues long. The CDR3 here is CASTVDSGVNTEAFF. DNA of the CDR3: TGTGCCAGCACCGTGGACAGTGGAGTGAACACTGAAGCTTTCTTT.

The CDR3, as DNA: TGTGCCAGCAGCCACCCGGAGGACCCCAAGAGAACCCAGTACTTC. Its protein product is CASSHPEDPKRTQYF. The chain uses TRBV3-1 (or the pseudogene TRBV3-2) and TRBJ2-5; D might be TRBD2 (5 bases). Germline V gives CDR1 LGHDT, CDR2 YNNKEL (reference sequence). The CDR3 consists of 15 residues. Between the trimmed V and J ends, which lost 3 bases and 8 bases, there was a span of 19 bases.

V usage is TRBV19 and J usage is TRBJ1-4, with unresolved D. CDR1 and CDR2 (germline): LNHDA, SQIVND (reference sequence). V lost 0 bases, J lost 5 bases, and 10 bases lay in between. The CDR3 spans 15 residues. This CDR3 is CASSIERGRNEKLFF. CDR3 DNA sequence: TGTGCCAGTAGTATAGAGCGGGGAAGAAATGAAAAACTGTTTTTT.

J is TRBJ1-1 and V is TRBV30, with D maybe TRBD1 (5 bases). Germline V CDR1 and CDR2: GTSNPN, SVGIG (reference sequence). V gave up 0 bases and J gave up 1 base, with 9 bases separating them. The CDR3 sequence is 14 residues long. The CDR3, as DNA: TGTGCCTGGAGTGTCAAGGGGCGGAACACTGAAGCTTTCTTT. It specifies CAWSVKGRNTEAFF.

The CDR3 nucleotides are TGTGCCAGCAGCGGGGGGGGACTAGCCTCCCACCCCCCGTTCTTC. Amino acid sequence: CASSGGGLASHPPFF. This chain uses TRBV7-6 with TRBJ2-1; 9 bases map to TRBD2. With 5 bases clipped from V and 15 bases from J, the junction kept 17 bases outside the gene matches. The CDR3 consists of 15 residues. Germline V lookup: CDR1 SGHVS, CDR2 FNYEAQ. The entire variable domain, with the rest obtained from reference TRBV7-6 and TRBJ2-1, is as follows: GAGVSQSPRYKVTKRGQDVALRCDPISGHVSLYWYRQALGQGPEFLTYFNYEAQQDKSGLPNDRFSAERPEGSISTLTIQRTEQRDSAMYRCASSGGGLASHPPFFGPGTRLTVL.

The chain has TRBV4-1 and TRBJ2-7; possibly TRBD1 for D (6 bases). Germline CDR1 and CDR2: MGHRA and YSYEKL. The CDR3 totals 15 residues. The V and J ends lost 2 bases and 2 bases respectively, with 13 bases between them. CDR3 sequence (DNA): TGCGCCAGCAGCCAAACGACCGGGACAACCTACGAGCAGTACTTC. Residues: CASSQTTGTTYEQYF.

This chain uses TRBV6-2 or TRBV6-3 with TRBJ1-2; D may be TRBD1 (6 bases). V gave up 2 bases and J gave up 4 bases, with 8 bases separating them. This CDR3 is 13 amino acids long. Germline CDR1 and CDR2: MNHEY and SVGEGT. In DNA form, the CDR3 reads TGTGCCAGCAGTTACAACAGGGCCTATGGCTACACCTTC. As protein: CASSYNRAYGYTF.

About this clone itself: Other DNA sequences in the sample encode the same CDR3. DNA for the CDR3: TGTGCCAGCAGCCTGTCAGCGGGGGGATACACAGATACGCAGTATTTT. It yields the protein CASSLSAGGYTDTQYF. The chain uses TRBV7-2 and TRBJ2-3; the match to TRBD2 covers 9 bases. The CDR3 runs to 16 residues. CDR1 and CDR2 from the germline V gene are SGHTA and FQGNSA. The trim removed 5 bases at V and 2 bases at J, leaving 8 bases unmatched.

The chain is built from TRBV19 and TRBJ1-2; D gene ambiguous. The germline V gene has CDR1 LNHDA and CDR2 SQIVND (reference sequence). The CDR3 runs 15 residues. Trimming took 1 base from V and 1 from J, leaving 10 bases between them. In DNA, the CDR3 is TGTGCCAGTAGTATAGCCCGGGATTTTAACTATGGCTACACCTTC. Its protein is CASSIARDFNYGYTF.

The chain carries TRBV7-9 and TRBJ1-1; D not certain. Trimming removed 1 base at V and 4 bases at J, with 13 bases between. Per the germline V gene, CDR1 is SEHNR and CDR2 is FQNEAQ (reference sequence). The CDR3 is 15 amino acids. CDR3 DNA sequence: TGTGCCAGCAGCTTAGAAGGAGGGTGGGGCACTGAAGCTTTCTTT. Amino acid sequence: CASSLEGGWGTEAFF. Looking up the rest from reference TRBV7-9 and TRBJ1-1 gives the full variable domain: DTGVSQNPRHKITKRGQNVTFRCDPISEHNRLYWYRQTLGQGPEFLTYFQNEAQLEKSRLLSDRFSAERPKGSFSTLEIQRTEQGDSAMYLCASSLEGGWGTEAFFGQGTRLTVV.

This chain connects TRBV27 to TRBJ2-1; D gene unclear. The V end lost 5 bases, the J end lost 7 bases, and 9 bases lay between the germline ends. The germline gives CDR1 MNHEY, CDR2 SMNVEV (reference sequence). This CDR3 is built from 12 residues. The CDR3: CASSPLGNEQFF. CDR3 DNA: TGTGCCAGCAGTCCCCTCGGGAATGAGCAGTTCTTC.

The V gene is TRBV5-1, the J gene TRBJ2-5; 8 bases are a match to TRBD1. Germline V gene lookup returns CDR1 SGHRS and CDR2 YFSETQ. With V trimmed by 4 bases and J by 4 bases, 6 bases remained unmatched. The CDR3 is 14 amino acids. Here the CDR3 reads CASSPTGAAETQYF. DNA of the CDR3: TGCGCCAGCAGCCCGACAGGGGCGGCAGAGACCCAGTACTTC.